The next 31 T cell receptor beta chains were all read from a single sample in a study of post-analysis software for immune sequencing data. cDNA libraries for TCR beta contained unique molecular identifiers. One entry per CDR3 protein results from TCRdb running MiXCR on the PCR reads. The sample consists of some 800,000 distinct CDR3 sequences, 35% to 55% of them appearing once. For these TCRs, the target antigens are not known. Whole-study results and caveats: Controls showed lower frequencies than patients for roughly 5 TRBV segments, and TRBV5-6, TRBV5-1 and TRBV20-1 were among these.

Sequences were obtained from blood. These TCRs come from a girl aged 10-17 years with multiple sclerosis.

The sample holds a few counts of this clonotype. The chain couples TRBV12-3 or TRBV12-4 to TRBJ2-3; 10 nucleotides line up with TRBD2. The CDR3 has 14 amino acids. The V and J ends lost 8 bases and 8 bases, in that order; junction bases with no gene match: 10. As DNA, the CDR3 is TGTGCCAGCTTAACTAGCGGGACGTACGGTACGCAGTATTTT. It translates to CASLTSGTYGTQYF.

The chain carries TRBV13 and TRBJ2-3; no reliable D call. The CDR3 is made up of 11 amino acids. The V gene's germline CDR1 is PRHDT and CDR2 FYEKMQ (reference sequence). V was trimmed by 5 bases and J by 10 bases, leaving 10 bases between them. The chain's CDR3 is CASSRYGAQYF. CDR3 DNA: TGTGCCAGCAGCAGGTATGGGGCGCAGTATTTT.

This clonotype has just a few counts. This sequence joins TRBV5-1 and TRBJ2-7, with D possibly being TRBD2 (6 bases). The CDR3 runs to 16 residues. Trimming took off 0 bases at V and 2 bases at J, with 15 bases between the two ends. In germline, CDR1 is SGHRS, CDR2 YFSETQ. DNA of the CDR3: TGCGCCAGCAGCTTGGAGGTGCTAGCGAACGCCTACGAGCAGTACTTC. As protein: CASSLEVLANAYEQYF.

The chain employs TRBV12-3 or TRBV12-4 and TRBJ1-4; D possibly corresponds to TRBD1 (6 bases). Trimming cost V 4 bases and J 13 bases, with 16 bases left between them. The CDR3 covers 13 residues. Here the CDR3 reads CASSSPLGGGLFF. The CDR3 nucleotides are TGTGCCAGCAGTTCTCCCCTAGGGGGAGGACTGTTTTTT.

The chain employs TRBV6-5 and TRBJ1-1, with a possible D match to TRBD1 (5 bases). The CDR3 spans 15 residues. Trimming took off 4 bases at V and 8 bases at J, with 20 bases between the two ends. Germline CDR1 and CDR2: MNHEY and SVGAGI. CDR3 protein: CASSFHRDSLYEAFF. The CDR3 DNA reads TGTGCCAGCAGTTTTCACCGGGACTCCCTCTACGAAGCTTTCTTT.

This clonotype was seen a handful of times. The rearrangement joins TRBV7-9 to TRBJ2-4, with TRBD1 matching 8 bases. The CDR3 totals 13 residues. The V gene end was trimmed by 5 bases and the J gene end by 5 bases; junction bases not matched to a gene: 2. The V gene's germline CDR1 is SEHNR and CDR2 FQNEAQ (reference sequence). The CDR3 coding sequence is TGTGCCAGCAGCCCGGGACAGGAAAACATTCAGTACTTC. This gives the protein CASSPGQENIQYF.

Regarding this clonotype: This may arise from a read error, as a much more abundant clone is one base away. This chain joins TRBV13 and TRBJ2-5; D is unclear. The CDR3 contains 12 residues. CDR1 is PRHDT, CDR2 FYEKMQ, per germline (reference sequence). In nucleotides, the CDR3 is TGTGCCTGCAGCTTACAGCGCGGGACCCAGTACTTC. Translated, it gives CACSLQRGTQYF.

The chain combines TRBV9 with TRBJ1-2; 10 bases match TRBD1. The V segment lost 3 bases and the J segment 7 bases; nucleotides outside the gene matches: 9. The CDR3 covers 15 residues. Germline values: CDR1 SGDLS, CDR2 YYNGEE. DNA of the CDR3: TGTGCCAGCAGCGATCCGGGACAGGGGCTTCGTGGCTACACCTTC. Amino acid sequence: CASSDPGQGLRGYTF.

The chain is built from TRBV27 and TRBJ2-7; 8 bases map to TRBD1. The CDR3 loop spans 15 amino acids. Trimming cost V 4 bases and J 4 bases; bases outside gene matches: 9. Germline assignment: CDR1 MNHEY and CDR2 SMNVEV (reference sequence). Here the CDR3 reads CASSSPGTGIYEQYF. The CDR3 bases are TGTGCCAGCAGTTCCCCCGGGACAGGAATTTACGAGCAGTACTTC.

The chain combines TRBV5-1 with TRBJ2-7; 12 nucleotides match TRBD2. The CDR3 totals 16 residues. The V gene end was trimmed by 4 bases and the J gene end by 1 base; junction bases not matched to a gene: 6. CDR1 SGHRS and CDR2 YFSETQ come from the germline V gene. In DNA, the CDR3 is TGCGCCAGCAGCGGGGGACTAGCGGGCCCATCCTACGAGCAGTACTTC. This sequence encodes CASSGGLAGPSYEQYF.

The CDR3 DNA reads as TGTGCCAGCAGTTACTCTGGACTAGCGGGAAAAAATGAGCAGTTCTTC. Residues: CASSYSGLAGKNEQFF. The chain combines TRBV6-5 with TRBJ2-1; 12 positions match TRBD2. After removal of 0 bases from V and 7 bases from J, the junction contained 4 bases not matched to a gene. The CDR3 consists of 16 residues. The germline CDR1 and CDR2 sequences are MNHEY and SVGAGI.

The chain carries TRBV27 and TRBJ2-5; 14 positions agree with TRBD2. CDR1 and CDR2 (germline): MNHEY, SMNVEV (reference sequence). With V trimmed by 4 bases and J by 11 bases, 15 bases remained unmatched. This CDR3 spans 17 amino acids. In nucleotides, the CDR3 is TGTGCCAGCAGTTCCGGGACTAGCGGGAGAAGCGCCTACGGGCAGTACTTC. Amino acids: CASSSGTSGRSAYGQYF.

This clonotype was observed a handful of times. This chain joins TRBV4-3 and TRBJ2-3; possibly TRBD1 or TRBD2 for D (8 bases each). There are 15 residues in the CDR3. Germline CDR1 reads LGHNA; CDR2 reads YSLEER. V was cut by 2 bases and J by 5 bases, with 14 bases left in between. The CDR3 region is CASSQNSGTGDTQYF. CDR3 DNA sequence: TGCGCCAGCAGCCAAAATAGCGGGACAGGAGATACGCAGTATTTT.

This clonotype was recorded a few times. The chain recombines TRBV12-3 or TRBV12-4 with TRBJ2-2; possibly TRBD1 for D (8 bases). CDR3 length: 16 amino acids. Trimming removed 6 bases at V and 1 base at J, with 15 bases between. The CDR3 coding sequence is TGTGCCAGCAGAGACAGGGGCGGGGGGAACACCGGGGAGCTGTTTTTT. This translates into CASRDRGGGNTGELFF.

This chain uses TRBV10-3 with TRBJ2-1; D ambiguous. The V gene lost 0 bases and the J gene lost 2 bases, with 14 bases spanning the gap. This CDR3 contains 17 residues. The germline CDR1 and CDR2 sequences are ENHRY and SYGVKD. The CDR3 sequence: CAISESSVGRAYNEQFF. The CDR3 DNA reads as TGTGCCATCAGTGAGTCCAGTGTGGGAAGGGCCTACAATGAGCAGTTCTTC.

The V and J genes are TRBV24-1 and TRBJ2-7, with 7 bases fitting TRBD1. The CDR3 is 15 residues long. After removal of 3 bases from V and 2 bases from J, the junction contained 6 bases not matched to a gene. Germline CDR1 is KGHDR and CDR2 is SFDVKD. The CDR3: CATSDPGTDPYEQYF. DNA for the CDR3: TGTGCCACCAGTGATCCCGGGACAGACCCCTACGAGCAGTACTTC.

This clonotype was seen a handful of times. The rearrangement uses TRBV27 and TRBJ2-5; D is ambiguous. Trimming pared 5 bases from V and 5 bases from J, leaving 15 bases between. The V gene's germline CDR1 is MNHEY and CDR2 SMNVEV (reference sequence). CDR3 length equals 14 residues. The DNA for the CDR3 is TGTGCCAGCAGTGTAGGACGCTACCGGGAGACCCAGTACTTC. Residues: CASSVGRYRETQYF.

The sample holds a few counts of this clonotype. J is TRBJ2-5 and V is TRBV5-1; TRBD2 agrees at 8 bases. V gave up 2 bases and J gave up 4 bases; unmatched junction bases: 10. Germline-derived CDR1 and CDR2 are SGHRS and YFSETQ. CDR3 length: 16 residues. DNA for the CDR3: TGCGCCAGCAGCTTTACCGTAGCGGGGCGACCAGAGACCCAGTACTTC. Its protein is CASSFTVAGRPETQYF.

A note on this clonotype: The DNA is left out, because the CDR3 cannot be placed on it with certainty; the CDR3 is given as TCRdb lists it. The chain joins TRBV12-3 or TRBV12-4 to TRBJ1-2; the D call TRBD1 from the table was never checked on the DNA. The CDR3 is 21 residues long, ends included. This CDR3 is CASSFLSSEQYFGPGVVGYTF.

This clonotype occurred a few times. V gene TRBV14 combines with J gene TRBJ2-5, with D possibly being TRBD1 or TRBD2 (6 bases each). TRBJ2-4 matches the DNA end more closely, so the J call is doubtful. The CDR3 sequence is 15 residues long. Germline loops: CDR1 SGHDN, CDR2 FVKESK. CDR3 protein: CASSPLPGANNIQYF. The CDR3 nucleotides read TGTGCCAGCAGCCCCCTTCCGGGGGCTAACAACATTCAGTACTTC.

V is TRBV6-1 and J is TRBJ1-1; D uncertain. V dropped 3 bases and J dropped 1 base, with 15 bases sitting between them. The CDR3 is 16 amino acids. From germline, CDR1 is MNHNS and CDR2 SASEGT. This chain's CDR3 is CASSDFARDPNTEAFF. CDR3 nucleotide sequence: TGTGCCAGCAGTGATTTCGCCCGGGATCCGAACACTGAAGCTTTCTTT.

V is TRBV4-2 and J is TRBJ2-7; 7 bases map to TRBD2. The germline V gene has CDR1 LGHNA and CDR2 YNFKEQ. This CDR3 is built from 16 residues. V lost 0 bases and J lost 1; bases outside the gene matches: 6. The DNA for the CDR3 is TGTGCCAGCAGCCAAGACGGGCGGGGAGGGTCCTACGAGCAGTACTTC. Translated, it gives CASSQDGRGGSYEQYF.

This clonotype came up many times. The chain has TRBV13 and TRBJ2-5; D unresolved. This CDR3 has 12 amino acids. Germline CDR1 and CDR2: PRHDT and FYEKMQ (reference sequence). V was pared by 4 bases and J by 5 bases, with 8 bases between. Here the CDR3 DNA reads TGTGCCAGCAGCTCCCTGCAGGAGACCCAGTACTTC. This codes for CASSSLQETQYF.

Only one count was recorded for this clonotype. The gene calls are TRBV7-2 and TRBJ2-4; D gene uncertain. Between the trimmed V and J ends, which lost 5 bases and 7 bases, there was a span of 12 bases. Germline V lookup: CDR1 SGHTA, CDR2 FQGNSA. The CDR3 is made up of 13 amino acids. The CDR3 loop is CASSPAGANIQYF. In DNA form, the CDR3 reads TGTGCCAGCAGCCCCGCCGGCGCGAACATTCAGTACTTC. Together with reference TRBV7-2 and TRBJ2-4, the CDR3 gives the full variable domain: GAGVSQSPSNKVTEKGKDVELRCDPISGHTALYWYRQSLGQGLEFLIYFQGNSAPDKSGLPSDRFSAERTGGSVSTLTIQRTQQEDSAVYLCASSPAGANIQYFGAGTRLSVL.

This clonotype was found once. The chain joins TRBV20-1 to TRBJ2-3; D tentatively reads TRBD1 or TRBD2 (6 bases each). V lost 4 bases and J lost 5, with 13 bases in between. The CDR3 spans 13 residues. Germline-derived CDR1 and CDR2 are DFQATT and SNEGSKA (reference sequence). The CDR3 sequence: CSAKEGGIDTQYF. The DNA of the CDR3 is TGCAGTGCTAAGGAAGGGGGGATAGATACGCAGTATTTT.

CDR3 loop: CASSQPRTEQYF. The CDR3 DNA reads as TGTGCCAGCAGCCAACCCAGGACCGAGCAGTACTTC. The V and J genes are TRBV3-1 and TRBJ2-7; D unresolved. This CDR3 has 12 amino acids. Germline CDR1 and CDR2: LGHDT and YNNKEL (reference sequence). The V gene lost 2 bases and the J gene lost 6 bases, with 8 bases spanning the gap.

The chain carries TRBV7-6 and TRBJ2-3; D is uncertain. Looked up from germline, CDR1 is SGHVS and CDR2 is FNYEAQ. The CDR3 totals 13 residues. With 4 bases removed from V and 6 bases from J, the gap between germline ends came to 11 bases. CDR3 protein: CASSSGLGDTQYF. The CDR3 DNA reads TGTGCCAGCAGCTCCGGTCTCGGGGATACGCAGTATTTT.

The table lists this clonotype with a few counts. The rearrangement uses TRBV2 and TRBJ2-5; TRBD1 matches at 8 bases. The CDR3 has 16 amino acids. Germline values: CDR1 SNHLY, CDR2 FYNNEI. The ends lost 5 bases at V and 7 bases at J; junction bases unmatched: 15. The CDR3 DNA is TGTGCCAGCAGTCCGGGACAGGTCGTACGGTCAGGGACCCAGTACTTC. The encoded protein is CASSPGQVVRSGTQYF.

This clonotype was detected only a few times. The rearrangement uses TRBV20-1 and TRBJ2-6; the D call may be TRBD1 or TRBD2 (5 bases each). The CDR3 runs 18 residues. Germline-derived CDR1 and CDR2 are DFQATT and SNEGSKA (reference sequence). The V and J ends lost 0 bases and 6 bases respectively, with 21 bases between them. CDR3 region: CSARDNGAGKGEANVLTF. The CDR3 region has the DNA TGCAGTGCTAGAGATAACGGGGCTGGGAAGGGTGAGGCCAACGTCCTGACTTTC.

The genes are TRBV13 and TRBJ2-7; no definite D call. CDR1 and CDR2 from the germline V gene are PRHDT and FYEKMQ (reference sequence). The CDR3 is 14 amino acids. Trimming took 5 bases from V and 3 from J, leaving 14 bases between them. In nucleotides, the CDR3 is TGTGCCAGCAGCCGACGAAGCAAGGACTACGAGCAGTACTTC. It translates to CASSRRSKDYEQYF.

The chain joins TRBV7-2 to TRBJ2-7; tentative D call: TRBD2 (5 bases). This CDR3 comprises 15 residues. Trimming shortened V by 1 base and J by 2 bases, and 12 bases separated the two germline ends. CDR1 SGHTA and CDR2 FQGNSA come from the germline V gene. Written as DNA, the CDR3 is TGTGCCAGCAGCTTAGTAGGACTGTCAGCCTACGAGCAGTACTTC. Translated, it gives CASSLVGLSAYEQYF.